Listed here is a single T cell receptor beta chain. Its antigen is not known. This specimen belongs to a study of cytomegalovirus exposure and HLA in healthy donors. Study outcomes and limitations: According to an earlier analysis, most TCR beta V segments yielded productive rearrangements about 87% or about 30% of the time. By HLA locus, TCR association rates varied in a later analysis, with DRB1 showing the most and HLA-C the fewest.

This CDR3 contains 16 residues. J gave up 4 bases and V 3 bases, and 7 bases lay outside the gene matches. Germline values: CDR1 SEHNR, CDR2 FQNEAQ (reference sequence). 60 Vbeta and 13 Jbeta primers were used in PCR. The protocol was immunoSEQ multiplex PCR, while the TCRdb copy is restricted to in-frame clones and leaves out a portion. The sample includes 150,000 to 250,000 clones, roughly 85% of them seen just once. The sequence was collected from a woman under 40 in good health and CMV-seropositive. The sequenced sample consisted of PBMCs. The rearrangement uses TRBV7-9 and TRBJ2-3, with 10 bases matching TRBD2. CDR3 amino acids: CASSFTTSGEADTQYF. In DNA, the CDR3 is TGTGCCAGCAGCTTCACCACTAGCGGGGAAGCAGATACGCAGTATTTT.